These 24 T cell receptor beta chains came from one sample sequenced in a study of cytomegalovirus exposure and HLA in healthy donors. Researchers ran the PCR with 60 Vbeta and 13 Jbeta primers. Only in-frame clones appear in the TCRdb table, and some are missing; sequencing was by immunoSEQ multiplex PCR. The sample lists around 84,000 clones; approximately 79% were seen once. Sequencing was done on a sample of PBMCs. These receptors came from a human donor in good health.

This clone was seen only a few times. The chain carries TRBV19 and TRBJ1-1; D possibly corresponds to TRBD1 (5 bases). The CDR3 runs 13 residues. CDR1 and CDR2 (germline): LNHDA, SQIVND (reference sequence). V lost 0 bases and J 8 bases, leaving 10 bases between the germline ends. The CDR3 region is CASSIEYRSEAFF. The DNA of the CDR3 is TGTGCCAGTAGTATAGAGTACAGGTCCGAAGCTTTCTTT.

This rearrangement joins TRBV29-1 to TRBJ2-2, with TRBD2 identical over 10 bases. Germline V gives CDR1 SQVTM, CDR2 ANQGSEA. CDR3 length equals 17 residues. V was pared by 0 bases and J by 6 bases, with 10 bases of the junction left unmatched. CDR3 protein: CSVEDNISGGAPGELFF. The CDR3 DNA sequence: TGCAGCGTTGAAGATAATATAAGCGGGGGGGCCCCCGGGGAGCTGTTTTTT.

V and J are TRBV4-3 and TRBJ1-6, with D perhaps TRBD1 (6 bases). The germline CDR1 and CDR2 sequences are LGHNA and YSLEER. V lost 0 bases and J lost 8, with 11 bases in between. The CDR3 extends over 15 amino acids. This chain's CDR3 is CASSQDSGGYSPLHF. Here the CDR3 DNA reads TGCGCCAGCAGCCAAGATAGCGGGGGCTATTCACCCCTCCACTTT.

J is TRBJ2-4 and V is TRBV4-2, with D possibly being TRBD1 (5 bases). The CDR3 spans 16 residues. Trimming pared 0 bases from V and 0 bases from J, leaving 9 bases between. Germline CDR1 is LGHNA and CDR2 is YNFKEQ. The CDR3 sequence is CASSQEWTKAKNIQYF. The CDR3 coding sequence is TGTGCCAGCAGCCAAGAATGGACAAAAGCCAAAAACATTCAGTACTTC.

The genes are TRBV29-1 and TRBJ1-1, with D possibly being TRBD1 (6 bases). With 6 bases removed from V and 1 base from J, the gap between germline ends came to 12 bases. This CDR3 has 13 residues. Per the germline V gene, CDR1 is SQVTM and CDR2 is ANQGSEA. DNA for the CDR3: TGCAGCGTGGCCCAGGGGACGAACACTGAAGCTTTCTTT. Translating it yields CSVAQGTNTEAFF.

This clone was found once. V gene TRBV4-1 combines with J gene TRBJ2-2, with D hard to call. The length of the CDR3 is 14 residues. The germline gives CDR1 MGHRA, CDR2 YSYEKL. V lost 1 base, J lost 6 bases, and 9 bases lay in between. The CDR3 sequence is CASSQAVCSGELFF. CDR3 DNA sequence: TGCGCCAGCAGCCAAGCGGTCTGTTCCGGGGAGCTGTTTTTT.

V usage is TRBV10-3 and J usage is TRBJ1-1, with no clear D. This CDR3 is built from 13 residues. V lost 6 bases and J lost 3, with 11 bases in between. Germline V lookup: CDR1 ENHRY, CDR2 SYGVKD. The chain's CDR3 is CAIRGEPDTEAFF. The CDR3 bases are TGTGCCATCAGAGGAGAGCCCGACACTGAAGCTTTCTTT.

The J gene is TRBJ2-7, the V gene TRBV6-5; 12 nucleotides match TRBD2. The CDR3 is 13 residues long. The V gene's germline CDR1 is MNHEY and CDR2 SVGAGI. V gave up 7 bases and J gave up 11 bases; unmatched junction bases: 9. CDR3 region: CASNLLAGGREYF. The DNA of the CDR3 is TGTGCCAGCAACTTACTAGCGGGGGGAAGGGAGTACTTC.

This chain links TRBV7-9 with TRBJ1-1; no reliable D call. Germline values: CDR1 SEHNR, CDR2 FQNEAQ (reference sequence). The CDR3 extends over 15 amino acids. Trimming removed 4 bases from V and 2 bases from J, with 14 bases in between. The CDR3 sequence is CASSSPEVSNTEAFF. The CDR3 DNA reads as TGTGCCAGCAGCTCCCCTGAGGTTTCTAACACTGAAGCTTTCTTT.

The gene calls are TRBV2 and TRBJ2-3; 14 bases fit TRBD2. Unmatched junction bases numbered 6, after V lost 7 bases and J lost 9 bases. The CDR3 consists of 14 residues. The V gene's germline CDR1 is SNHLY and CDR2 FYNNEI. Written as DNA, the CDR3 is TGTGCCAGCACCGCGACTAGCGGGGGGGCGACGCAGTATTTT. It codes for CASTATSGGATQYF.

This clone was recorded only once. The CDR3 spells CTSSNRDEQFF. CDR3 in DNA: TGCACCAGCAGTAACAGGGACGAGCAGTTCTTC. This chain uses TRBV1 with TRBJ2-1; no check of the table's D call, TRBD1, against the DNA was made. TRBV1 is assigned pseudogene status. This CDR3 has 11 amino acids.

This clone was detected once. The chain employs TRBV6-1 and TRBJ2-3; a weak D match, TRBD2 (5 bases). Germline lookup yields CDR1 MNHNS and CDR2 SASEGT. The CDR3 is 14 amino acids. The V gene lost 7 bases and the J gene lost 0 bases, with 11 bases spanning the gap. The CDR3 bases are TGTGCCAGCAAGGTGCCGGGAAGCACAGATACGCAGTATTTT. Translated, it gives CASKVPGSTDTQYF.

The chain recombines TRBV27 with TRBJ2-3, with D possibly matching TRBD1 (5 bases). Germline CDR1 and CDR2: MNHEY and SMNVEV (reference sequence). The V end lost 6 bases, the J end lost 9 bases, and 19 bases lay between the germline ends. The CDR3 contains 14 residues. This chain's CDR3 is CASSLNGQTATQYF. CDR3 nucleotides: TGTGCCAGCAGCCTCAATGGACAAACAGCCACGCAGTATTTT.

In nucleotides, the CDR3 is TGTGCCAGCAGCTCCGAGGGCGGATGGGGGCAGGAGACCCAGTACTTC. Protein: CASSSEGGWGQETQYF. The V and J genes are TRBV11-2 and TRBJ2-5; tentative D call: TRBD1 (6 bases). The CDR3 covers 16 residues. CDR1 and CDR2 (germline): SGHAT, FQNNGV. Trimming shortened V by 4 bases and J by 5 bases, and 20 bases separated the two germline ends.

This clone came up a few times. The chain has TRBV6-1 and TRBJ1-5; TRBD1 matches 10 bases. CDR3 size: 16 residues. Germline V lookup: CDR1 MNHNS, CDR2 SASEGT. Trimming cost V 3 bases and J 6 bases; bases outside gene matches: 8. CDR3 sequence reads: CASSDIPGQGSQPQHF. The DNA for the CDR3 is TGTGCCAGCAGTGACATACCGGGACAGGGGAGTCAGCCCCAGCATTTT.

The V gene is TRBV5-1, the J gene TRBJ1-4, with TRBD1 matching over 9 bases. CDR3 length: 14 amino acids. From germline, CDR1 is SGHRS and CDR2 YFSETQ. V lost 4 bases, J lost 8 bases, and 6 bases stayed unmatched. CDR3 sequence: CASSVGQGSEKLFF. CDR3 coding DNA: TGCGCCAGCAGCGTGGGACAGGGAAGCGAAAAACTGTTTTTT.

The rearrangement links TRBV5-1 to TRBJ1-4; D gene unclear. Trimming removed 4 bases at V and 0 bases at J, with 7 bases between. Germline loops: CDR1 SGHRS, CDR2 YFSETQ. The CDR3 length is 14 residues. CDR3 sequence (DNA): TGCGCCAGCAGCCCGACATCAACTAATGAAAAACTGTTTTTT. Its protein is CASSPTSTNEKLFF. Full variable domain (missing parts from reference TRBV5-1 and TRBJ1-4): KAGVTQTPRYLIKTRGQQVTLSCSPISGHRSVSWYQQTPGQGLQFLFEYFSETQRNKGNFPGRFSGRQFSNSRSEMNVSTLELGDSALYLCASSPTSTNEKLFFGSGTQLSVL.

The rearrangement uses TRBV6-5 and TRBJ1-2; 11 nucleotides match TRBD1. This CDR3 is 15 amino acids long. CDR1 MNHEY and CDR2 SVGAGI come from the germline V gene. V gave up 2 bases and J gave up 1 base; unmatched junction bases: 0. This chain's CDR3 is CASSYGTGGNYGYTF. The CDR3 bases are TGTGCCAGCAGTTACGGGACAGGGGGTAACTATGGCTACACCTTC.

The chain couples TRBV5-6 to TRBJ1-6, with D uncertain. Germline CDR1 and CDR2: SGHDT and YYEEEE. This CDR3 spans 14 amino acids. Trimming took 1 base from V and 9 from J, leaving 11 bases between them. CDR3 in amino acids: CASSLYSVVSPLHF. The CDR3 nucleotides are TGTGCCAGCAGCTTGTATTCAGTTGTTTCACCCCTCCACTTT.

The chain links TRBV4-3 to TRBJ1-1, with 11 positions matching TRBD1. J gave up 2 bases and V 1 base, and 15 bases lay outside the gene matches. The V gene's germline CDR1 is LGHNA and CDR2 YSLEER. This CDR3 has 20 amino acids. The CDR3 DNA reads TGCGCCAGCAGCCAAGTTATTTCGGGGACAGGGGGTGGTCGAAACACTGAAGCTTTCTTT. Translated: CASSQVISGTGGGRNTEAFF.

To note about this clone: One end of the junction fails to match germline, which may point to a read error. The chain joins TRBV6-5 to TRBJ1-5, with D perhaps matching TRBD1 (5 bases). The CDR3 length is 15 residues. The germline CDR1 and CDR2 sequences are MNHEY and SVGAGI. The CDR3 region is CASSATLWGNQPQNF. In DNA form, the CDR3 reads TGTGCCAGCAGTGCGACGTTGTGGGGCAATCAGCCCCAGAATTTT.

This clone has only a few counts. In DNA form, the CDR3 reads TGCGCCAGCAGCCAAGATGTGGGGGGGCGTGAGCAGTTCTTC. It translates to CASSQDVGGREQFF. The chain has TRBV4-3 and TRBJ2-1; tentatively, D is TRBD2 (7 bases). Trimming cost V 0 bases and J 9 bases, with 12 bases left between them. Germline loops: CDR1 LGHNA, CDR2 YSLEER. This CDR3 is 14 amino acids long.

In the case of this clone: A read error may account for a junction end that differs from germline. The CDR3 spells CSVEGHGYPF. The CDR3 DNA reads TGCAGCGTTGAGGGGCATGGCTACCCCTTC. The chain links TRBV29-1 to TRBJ1-2, with D possibly matching TRBD1 (5 bases). The CDR3 covers 10 residues. Germline CDR1 and CDR2: SQVTM and ANQGSEA. The variable domain in full, completed from reference TRBV29-1 and TRBJ1-2, reads SAVISQKPSRDICQRGTSLTIQCQVDSQVTMMFWYRQQPGQSLTLIATANQGSEATYESGFVIDKFPISRPNLTFSTLTVSNMSPEDSSIYLCSVEGHGYPFGSGTRLTVV.

This rearrangement joins TRBV5-6 to TRBJ1-5, with D perhaps TRBD1 (5 bases). Germline lookup yields CDR1 SGHDT and CDR2 YYEEEE. The CDR3 runs 15 residues. Trimming removed 4 bases at V and 0 bases at J, with 11 bases between. CDR3 DNA: TGTGCCAGCAGCGTTCAGGGCTTTAGCAATCAGCCCCAGCATTTT. It codes for CASSVQGFSNQPQHF.